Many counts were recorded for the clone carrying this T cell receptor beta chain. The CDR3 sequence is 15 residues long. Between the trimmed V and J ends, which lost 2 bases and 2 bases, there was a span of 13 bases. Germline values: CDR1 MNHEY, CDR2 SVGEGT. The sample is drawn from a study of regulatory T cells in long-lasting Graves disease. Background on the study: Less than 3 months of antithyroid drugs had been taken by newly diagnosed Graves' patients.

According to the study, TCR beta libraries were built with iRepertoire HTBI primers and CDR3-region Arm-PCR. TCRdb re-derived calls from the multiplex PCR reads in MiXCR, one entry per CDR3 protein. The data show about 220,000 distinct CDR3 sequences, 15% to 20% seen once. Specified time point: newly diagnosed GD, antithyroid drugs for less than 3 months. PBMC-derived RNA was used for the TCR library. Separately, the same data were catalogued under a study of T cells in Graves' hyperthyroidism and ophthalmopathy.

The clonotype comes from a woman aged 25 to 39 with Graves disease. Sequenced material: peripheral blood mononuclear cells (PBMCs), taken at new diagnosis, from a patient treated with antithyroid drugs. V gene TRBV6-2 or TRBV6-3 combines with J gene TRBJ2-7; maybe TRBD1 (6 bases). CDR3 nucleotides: TGTGCCAGCAGTTACGAGAGGACAGAGACCTACGAGCAGTACTTC. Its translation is CASSYERTETYEQYF.